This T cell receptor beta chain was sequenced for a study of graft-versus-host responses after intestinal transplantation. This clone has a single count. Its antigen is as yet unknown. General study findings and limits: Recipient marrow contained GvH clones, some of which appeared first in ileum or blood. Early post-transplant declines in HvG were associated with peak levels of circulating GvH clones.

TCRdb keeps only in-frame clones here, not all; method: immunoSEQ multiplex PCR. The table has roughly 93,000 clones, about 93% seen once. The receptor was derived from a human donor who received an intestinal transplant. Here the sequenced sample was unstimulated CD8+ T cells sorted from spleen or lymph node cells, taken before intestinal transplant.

This CDR3 is CASSFGVSYEQYF. CDR3 nucleotide sequence: TGTGCCAGCAGCTTCGGGGTCTCCTACGAGCAGTACTTC. This chain uses TRBV7-8 with TRBJ2-7; a weak D match, TRBD2 (5 bases). Germline CDR1 is SGHVS and CDR2 is FQNEAQ. Trimming pared 3 bases from V and 0 bases from J, leaving 6 bases between. CDR3 length: 13 amino acids.